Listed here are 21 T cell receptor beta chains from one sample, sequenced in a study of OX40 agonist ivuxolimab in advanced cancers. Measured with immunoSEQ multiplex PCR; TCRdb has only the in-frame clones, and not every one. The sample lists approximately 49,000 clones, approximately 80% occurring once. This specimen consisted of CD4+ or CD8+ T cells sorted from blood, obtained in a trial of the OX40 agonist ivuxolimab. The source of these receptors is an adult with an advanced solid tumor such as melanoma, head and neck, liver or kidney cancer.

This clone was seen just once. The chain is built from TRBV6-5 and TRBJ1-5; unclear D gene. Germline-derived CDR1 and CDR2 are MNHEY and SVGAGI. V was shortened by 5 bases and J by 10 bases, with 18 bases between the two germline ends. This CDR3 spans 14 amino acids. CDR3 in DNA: TGTGCCAGCAGTGCCGACGGATCCCCTCGACCCCAGCATTTT. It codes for CASSADGSPRPQHF.

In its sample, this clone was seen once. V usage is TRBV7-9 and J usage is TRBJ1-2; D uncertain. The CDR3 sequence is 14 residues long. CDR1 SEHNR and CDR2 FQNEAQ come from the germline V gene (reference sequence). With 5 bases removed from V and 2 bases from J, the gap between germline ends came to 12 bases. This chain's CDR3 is CASSTAGTNYGYTF. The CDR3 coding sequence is TGTGCCAGCAGCACCGCTGGTACCAACTATGGCTACACCTTC. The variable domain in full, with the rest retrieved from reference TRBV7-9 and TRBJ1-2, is DTGVSQNPRHKITKRGQNVTFRCDPISEHNRLYWYRQTLGQGPEFLTYFQNEAQLEKSRLLSDRFSAERPKGSFSTLEIQRTEQGDSAMYLCASSTAGTNYGYTFGSGTRLTVV.

The CDR3 is CASSPGISYEQYV. The CDR3 nucleotides read TGTGCCAGCAGCCCCGGGATCTCCTACGAGCAGTACGTC. V is TRBV11-2 and J is TRBJ2-7; tentatively, D is TRBD2 (5 bases). This CDR3 is built from 13 residues. V was shortened by 5 bases and J by 0 bases, with 8 bases between the two germline ends. The V gene's germline CDR1 is SGHAT and CDR2 FQNNGV.

The CDR3 nucleotides are TGTGCCAGCAGCAGGGGGGACAGCGACGAGCAGTACGTC. Its protein is CASSRGDSDEQYV. The chain is built from TRBV5-4 and TRBJ2-7; a possible D gene is TRBD1 (7 bases). In germline, CDR1 is SGHNT, CDR2 YYREEE (reference sequence). CDR3 length equals 13 residues. V was cut by 4 bases and J by 5 bases, with 13 bases left in between.

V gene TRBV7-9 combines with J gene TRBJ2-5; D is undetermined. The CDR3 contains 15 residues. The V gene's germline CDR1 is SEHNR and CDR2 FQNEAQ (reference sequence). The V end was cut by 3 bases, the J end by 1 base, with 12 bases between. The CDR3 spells CASSFPVGSQETQYF. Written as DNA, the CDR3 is TGTGCCAGCAGCTTCCCTGTGGGATCCCAAGAGACCCAGTACTTC.

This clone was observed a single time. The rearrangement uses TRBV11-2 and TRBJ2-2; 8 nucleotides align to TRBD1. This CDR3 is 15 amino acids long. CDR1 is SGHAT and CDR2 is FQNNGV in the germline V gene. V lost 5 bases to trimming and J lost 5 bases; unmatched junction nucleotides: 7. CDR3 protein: CASSPNTGGTGELFF. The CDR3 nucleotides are TGTGCCAGCAGCCCAAACACAGGGGGTACCGGGGAGCTGTTTTTT.

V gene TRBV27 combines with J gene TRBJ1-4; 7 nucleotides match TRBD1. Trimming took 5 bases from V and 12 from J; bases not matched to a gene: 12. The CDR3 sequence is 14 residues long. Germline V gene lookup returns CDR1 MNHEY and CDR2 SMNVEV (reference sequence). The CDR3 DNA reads TGTGCCAGCAGTCTAGGGGGCCGATACAAGGAACTGTTTTTT. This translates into CASSLGGRYKELFF.

This chain's CDR3 is CASSLRTAEAFF. For the CDR3, the DNA is TGTGCCAGTAGTCTCAGGACAGCTGAAGCTTTCTTT. The J gene is TRBJ1-1, the V gene TRBV19, with a tentative D call TRBD1 (6 bases). Germline V gene lookup returns CDR1 LNHDA and CDR2 SQIVND (reference sequence). The germline V and J ends were trimmed by 5 bases and 6 bases, with 10 bases remaining between them. The CDR3 has 12 residues.

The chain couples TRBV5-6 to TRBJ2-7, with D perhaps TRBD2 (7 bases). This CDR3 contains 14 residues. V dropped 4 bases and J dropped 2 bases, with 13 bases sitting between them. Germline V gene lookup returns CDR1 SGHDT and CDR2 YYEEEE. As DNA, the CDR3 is TGTGCCAGCAGCCCGGGGGCGGGGGCCTACGAGCAGTACTTC. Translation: CASSPGAGAYEQYF.

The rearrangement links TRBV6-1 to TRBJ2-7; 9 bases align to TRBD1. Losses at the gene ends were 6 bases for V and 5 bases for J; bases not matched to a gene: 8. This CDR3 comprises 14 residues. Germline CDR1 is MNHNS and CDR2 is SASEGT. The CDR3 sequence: CASRDRGNRDEQYF. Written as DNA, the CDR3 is TGTGCCAGCAGGGACAGGGGAAATAGGGACGAGCAGTACTTC.

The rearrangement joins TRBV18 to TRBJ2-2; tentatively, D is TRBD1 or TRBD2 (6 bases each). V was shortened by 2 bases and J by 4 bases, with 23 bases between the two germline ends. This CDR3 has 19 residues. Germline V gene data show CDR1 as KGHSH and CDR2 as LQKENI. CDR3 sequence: CASSPIAWEDSWATGELFF. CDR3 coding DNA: TGTGCCAGCTCACCAATTGCTTGGGAGGACAGTTGGGCCACCGGGGAGCTGTTTTTT.

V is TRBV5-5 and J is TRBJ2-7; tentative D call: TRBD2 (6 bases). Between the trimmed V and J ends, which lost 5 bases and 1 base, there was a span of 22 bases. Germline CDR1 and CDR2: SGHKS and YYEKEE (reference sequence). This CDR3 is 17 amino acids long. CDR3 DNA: TGTGCCAGCAGGTGGGAAATTTTCCAGGGAGGATCCTACGAGCAGTACTTC. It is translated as CASRWEIFQGGSYEQYF.

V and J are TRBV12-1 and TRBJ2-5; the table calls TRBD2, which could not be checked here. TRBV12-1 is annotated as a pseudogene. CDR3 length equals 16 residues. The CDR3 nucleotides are TGTGCCAGCAGCTTTGAGGGGGGGCCGGAATTGGAGACCCAGTACTTC. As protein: CASSFEGGPELETQYF.

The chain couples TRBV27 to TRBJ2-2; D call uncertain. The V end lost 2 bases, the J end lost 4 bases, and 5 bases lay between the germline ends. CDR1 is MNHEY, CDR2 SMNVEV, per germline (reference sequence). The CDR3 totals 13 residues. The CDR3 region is CASSLMGTGELFF. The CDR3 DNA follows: TGTGCCAGCAGTTTAATGGGCACCGGGGAGCTGTTTTTT.

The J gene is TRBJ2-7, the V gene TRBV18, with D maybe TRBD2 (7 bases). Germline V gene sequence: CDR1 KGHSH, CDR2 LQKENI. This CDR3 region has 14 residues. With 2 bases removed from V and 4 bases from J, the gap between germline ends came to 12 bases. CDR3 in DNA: TGTGCCAGCTCACCAGTGGGGGGGCAGTACGAGCAGTACGTC. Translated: CASSPVGGQYEQYV.

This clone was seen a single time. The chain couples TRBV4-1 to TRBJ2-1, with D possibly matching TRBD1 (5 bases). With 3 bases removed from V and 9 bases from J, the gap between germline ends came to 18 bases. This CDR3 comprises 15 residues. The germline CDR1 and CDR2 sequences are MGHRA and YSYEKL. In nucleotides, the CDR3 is TGCGCCAGCAGCCAGGACCCCCTCCAGGGCTCTGAGCAGTTCTTC. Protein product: CASSQDPLQGSEQFF.

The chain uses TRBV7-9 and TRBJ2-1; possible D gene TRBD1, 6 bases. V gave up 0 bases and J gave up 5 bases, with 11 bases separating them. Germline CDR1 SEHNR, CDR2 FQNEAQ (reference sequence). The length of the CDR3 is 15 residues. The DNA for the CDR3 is TGTGCCAGCAGCTTAGCACGGGACAATAACAATGAGCAGTTCTTC. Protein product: CASSLARDNNNEQFF.

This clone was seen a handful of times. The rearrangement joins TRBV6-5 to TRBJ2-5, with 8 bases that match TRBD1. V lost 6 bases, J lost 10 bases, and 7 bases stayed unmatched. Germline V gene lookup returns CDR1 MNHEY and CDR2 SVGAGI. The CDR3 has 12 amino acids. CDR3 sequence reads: CASSTQGAGQYF. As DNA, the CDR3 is TGTGCCAGCAGCACCCAGGGGGCTGGCCAGTACTTC.

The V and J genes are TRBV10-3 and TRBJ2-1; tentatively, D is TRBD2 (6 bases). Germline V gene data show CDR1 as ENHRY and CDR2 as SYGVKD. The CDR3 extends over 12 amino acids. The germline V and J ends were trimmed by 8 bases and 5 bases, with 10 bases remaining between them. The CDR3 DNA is TGTGCCATCGGTGGGGGGAACAATGAGCAGTTCTTC. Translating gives CAIGGGNNEQFF.

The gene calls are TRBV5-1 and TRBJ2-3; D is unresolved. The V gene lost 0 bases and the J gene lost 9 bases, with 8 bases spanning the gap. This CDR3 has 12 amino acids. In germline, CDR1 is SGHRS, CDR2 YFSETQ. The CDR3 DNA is TGCGCCAGCAGCTTGGCAGGCAGCACGCAGTATTTT. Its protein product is CASSLAGSTQYF.

This CDR3 is CASSQDRVLDYGYTF. DNA for the CDR3: TGCGCCAGCAGCCAAGATAGGGTTTTAGACTATGGCTACACCTTC. The chain joins TRBV4-1 to TRBJ1-2; D ambiguous. This CDR3 has 15 amino acids. Germline V CDR1 and CDR2: MGHRA, YSYEKL. V was clipped by 0 bases and J by 3 bases, with 11 bases between them.